Shown below are 14 T cell receptor beta chains from a single sample sequenced in a study of blood T cells in healthy people across ages. Primed by a sample-barcoded 5' primer and a J-beta primer mix, a second PCR proceeded for about 7 to 11 cycles. TCRdb reanalysed the 5' RACE reads using MiXCR and keeps one entry per CDR3 protein. Of 500,000 to 600,000 distinct CDR3 sequences in the sample, about 25% were seen once. The sequencing sample was made of blood. Receptors originate from a woman in her 70s in good health.

DNA of the CDR3: TGTGCCATCAGGAGGGGACAGGGAGACGAAAAACTGTTTTTT. Protein: CAIRRGQGDEKLFF. The gene calls are TRBV10-3 and TRBJ1-4; the match to TRBD1 covers 9 bases. From germline, CDR1 is ENHRY and CDR2 SYGVKD. With 6 bases clipped from V and 8 bases from J, the junction kept 7 bases outside the gene matches. The CDR3 covers 14 residues.

The rearrangement links TRBV28 to TRBJ1-5, with D possibly matching TRBD1 (6 bases). Germline V lookup: CDR1 MDHEN, CDR2 SYDVKM. Trimming removed 6 bases from V and 4 bases from J, with 16 bases in between. CDR3 size: 15 residues. The DNA of the CDR3 is TGTGCCAGCAGGAGAGGAGGGGGAAGGAATCAGCCCCAGCATTTT. Protein product: CASRRGGGRNQPQHF.

This clonotype was counted between two and nine times. This chain uses TRBV7-9 with TRBJ2-5; 10 bases line up with TRBD1. This CDR3 spans 16 amino acids. Germline V gene sequence: CDR1 SEHNR, CDR2 FQNEAQ (reference sequence). The ends lost 6 bases at V and 5 bases at J; junction bases unmatched: 12. The CDR3 sequence is CASSFQTGGGSETQYF. The CDR3 nucleotides read TGTGCCAGCAGTTTTCAGACAGGGGGCGGTTCGGAGACCCAGTACTTC.

This chain's CDR3 is CASSPFDQGSYEQYF. The CDR3 bases are TGTGCCAGCTCACCTTTTGACCAGGGAAGCTACGAGCAGTACTTC. The chain couples TRBV18 to TRBJ2-5; perhaps TRBD1 as D (5 bases). Judging by the DNA end, TRBJ2-7 fits better; the J call may be wrong. Germline V lookup: CDR1 KGHSH, CDR2 LQKENI. This CDR3 has 15 residues.

This clonotype turned up a few times. The V and J genes are TRBV2 and TRBJ2-5; D perhaps matches TRBD2 (6 bases). The CDR3 has 13 residues. V was shortened by 4 bases and J by 3 bases, with 9 bases between the two germline ends. Germline V gene lookup returns CDR1 SNHLY and CDR2 FYNNEI. CDR3 coding DNA: TGTGCCAGCAGTGGGGACTTAGAAGAGACCCAGTACTTC. It yields the protein CASSGDLEETQYF.

The chain has TRBV9 and TRBJ1-1; unclear D gene. Per germline, CDR1 SGDLS and CDR2 YYNGEE. Trimming removed 0 bases at V and 2 bases at J, with 8 bases between. This CDR3 has 14 residues. The chain's CDR3 is CASSVGEANTEAFF. CDR3 DNA sequence: TGTGCCAGCAGCGTAGGGGAAGCAAACACTGAAGCTTTCTTT.

The chain links TRBV20-1 to TRBJ1-4, with 7 positions matching TRBD1. Trimming cost V 6 bases and J 7 bases; bases outside gene matches: 8. The germline V gene encodes CDR1 DFQATT and CDR2 SNEGSKA (reference sequence). The CDR3 runs 13 residues. As DNA, the CDR3 is TGCAGTGCAGGGGGCAGGGAGGCTGAAAAACTGTTTTTT. It translates to CSAGGREAEKLFF.

The rearrangement links TRBV29-1 to TRBJ2-6; D remains unclear. Germline V gene sequence: CDR1 SQVTM, CDR2 ANQGSEA. V gave up 1 base and J gave up 0 bases, with 4 bases separating them. The CDR3 spans 14 residues. The chain's CDR3 is CSVEAGSGANVLTF. CDR3 coding DNA: TGCAGCGTTGAAGCCGGCTCTGGGGCCAACGTCCTGACTTTC.

This clonotype has a handful of counts. This chain connects TRBV20-1 to TRBJ2-5; D is unclear. The J call may be faulty, since TRBJ2-7 better matches the DNA end. CDR1 is DFQATT and CDR2 is SNEGSKA in the germline V gene (reference sequence). The CDR3 consists of 14 residues. The CDR3 nucleotides read TGCAGTGCGCGGATTCCCGGGTCCTCCTACGAGCAGTACTTC. Its protein product is CSARIPGSSYEQYF.

The rearrangement uses TRBV2 and TRBJ1-5, with D possibly matching TRBD1 (5 bases). In germline, CDR1 is SNHLY, CDR2 FYNNEI. The CDR3 loop spans 15 amino acids. Trimming removed 6 bases from V and 4 bases from J, with 16 bases in between. In DNA, the CDR3 is TGTGCCAGCAGAAAGCCCGGGACCCTTAATCAGCCCCAGCATTTT. It yields the protein CASRKPGTLNQPQHF.

This chain links TRBV3-1 with TRBJ2-2, with 7 bases identical to TRBD2. Germline V gene lookup returns CDR1 LGHDT and CDR2 YNNKEL (reference sequence). Trimming cost V 3 bases and J 5 bases; bases outside gene matches: 9. CDR3 size: 16 residues. The DNA of the CDR3 is TGTGCCAGCAGCCATACTCCGGGACTAAGTACCGGGGAGCTGTTTTTT. Protein: CASSHTPGLSTGELFF.

The rearrangement joins TRBV27 to TRBJ2-7; D perhaps matches TRBD1 (6 bases). The CDR3 is 15 amino acids. Deletions cut 5 bases from V and 4 bases from J, with 18 bases between. Germline V lookup: CDR1 MNHEY, CDR2 SMNVEV (reference sequence). Here the CDR3 reads CASSLKPGQEYEQYF. DNA of the CDR3: TGTGCCAGCAGTCTCAAACCGGGACAAGAATACGAGCAGTACTTC.

The chain has TRBV12-3 or TRBV12-4 and TRBJ2-7; tentative D call: TRBD1 (6 bases). This CDR3 is 13 amino acids long. V lost 8 bases, J lost 5 bases, and 16 bases lay in between. The CDR3 here is CASGTRGRHEQYF. The CDR3 DNA is TGTGCCAGCGGTACCAGGGGTCGCCACGAGCAGTACTTC.

V and J are TRBV20-1 and TRBJ1-3; D remains ambiguous. The CDR3 totals 11 residues. From germline, CDR1 is DFQATT and CDR2 SNEGSKA (reference sequence). V was cut by 2 bases and J by 4 bases, with 3 bases left in between. CDR3 residues: CSARFGNTIYF. The CDR3 nucleotides are TGCAGTGCTAGATTCGGAAACACCATATATTTT.